The clone carrying this TCR beta chain was detected a few times. CDR3 length: 16 residues. The trim removed 6 bases at V and 6 bases at J, leaving 13 bases unmatched. Germline loops: CDR1 SNHLY, CDR2 FYNNEI. The record originates from a study of T cells after yellow fever vaccination. Study summary: Investigators sorted EM, EMRA, CM and Tscm memory subsets, relying on CD3, CD45RA, CCR7 and CD95.

TCRdb analysed the 5' RACE reads with MiXCR anew, one entry per CDR3 protein. The sample has almost 30,000 distinct CDR3 sequences; roughly 6.3% are singletons. The gene calls are TRBV2 and TRBJ1-1; 10 bases are shared with TRBD1. The specimen was PBMCs, either bulk or a sorted T-cell subset (CD4+, CD8+, memory, or dextramer-sorted; not recorded which), collected on the day of the yellow fever booster vaccination. This receptor was taken from a young man who received the YFV17D yellow fever vaccine. This CDR3 reads CASSPRTGGSFPEAFF. The CDR3 coding sequence is TGTGCCAGCAGCCCAAGGACAGGGGGAAGTTTTCCTGAAGCTTTCTTT.